What follows are 13 T cell receptor beta chains derived from one specimen sequenced in a study of OX40 agonist ivuxolimab in advanced cancers. Sequencing was performed with immunoSEQ multiplex PCR; in TCRdb, only in-frame clones are kept and a portion is missing. The table lists tens of thousands of clones, around 80% of them singletons, with around 2.6% in the top ten. This material consisted of CD4+ or CD8+ T cells sorted from blood, taken in a trial of the OX40 agonist ivuxolimab. The origin of the receptors is an adult with an advanced solid tumor such as melanoma, head and neck, liver or kidney cancer.

J is TRBJ2-2 and V is TRBV5-1; D gene ambiguous. CDR1 SGHRS and CDR2 YFSETQ come from the germline V gene. The CDR3 is made up of 15 amino acids. The V end was cut by 4 bases, the J end by 1 base, with 11 bases between. The CDR3 DNA sequence: TGCGCCAGCAGCGCGGTAACAGAGAACACCGGGGAGCTGTTTTTT. This sequence encodes CASSAVTENTGELFF.

This chain links TRBV7-2 with TRBJ2-1; 10 positions agree with TRBD1. The CDR3 is 15 amino acids. J was trimmed by 6 bases and V by 5 bases; bases with no gene match: 7. Germline V gives CDR1 SGHTA, CDR2 FQGNSA. CDR3 DNA sequence: TGTGCCAGCAGCCCGGGCGGACAGGGGGGCAATGAGCAGTTCTTC. This encodes CASSPGGQGGNEQFF.

Only one count was recorded for this clone. The chain uses TRBV2 and TRBJ2-4, with D tentatively TRBD1 (5 bases). Per the germline V gene, CDR1 is SNHLY and CDR2 is FYNNEI. V gave up 5 bases and J gave up 0 bases, with 11 bases separating them. The CDR3 runs to 15 residues. The CDR3 loop is CASSLGAIAKNIQYF. The CDR3 DNA is TGTGCCAGCAGTTTAGGGGCAATAGCCAAAAACATTCAGTACTTC.

The rearrangement links TRBV10-3 to TRBJ1-2; D is unclear. Germline loops: CDR1 ENHRY, CDR2 SYGVKD. The CDR3 extends over 14 amino acids. V gave up 3 bases and J gave up 5 bases, with 13 bases separating them. CDR3 residues: CAISDPIPLYGYTF. In nucleotides, the CDR3 is TGTGCCATCAGTGATCCGATCCCCCTATATGGCTACACCTTC.

V and J are TRBV2 and TRBJ2-7; D might be TRBD1 (6 bases). Germline loops: CDR1 SNHLY, CDR2 FYNNEI. CDR3 length: 14 residues. V was cut by 9 bases and J by 2 bases, with 17 bases left in between. CDR3 sequence (DNA): TGTGCCAGTAAAGAGCAGGGGCCTACCTACGAGCAGTACTTC. Protein: CASKEQGPTYEQYF. The variable domain in full, completed from reference TRBV2 and TRBJ2-7, reads EPEVTQTPSHQVTQMGQEVILRCVPISNHLYFYWYRQILGQKVEFLVSFYNNEISEKSEIFDDQFSVERPDGSNFTLKIRSTKLEDSAMYFCASKEQGPTYEQYFGPGTRLTVT.

The chain carries TRBV15 and TRBJ2-3; 9 bases map to TRBD2. Trimming cost V 2 bases and J 0 bases; bases outside gene matches: 3. Germline CDR1 and CDR2: LNHNV and YYDKDF (reference sequence). The CDR3 contains 16 residues. CDR3: CATSRLTSGSTDTQYF. CDR3 coding DNA: TGTGCCACCAGCAGACTCACTAGCGGGAGCACAGATACGCAGTATTTT.

This sequence joins TRBV29-1 and TRBJ2-3; the D is unclear. This CDR3 is built from 12 residues. In germline, CDR1 is SQVTM, CDR2 ANQGSEA. Trimming cost V 3 bases and J 2 bases, with 6 bases left between them. The CDR3 bases are TGCAGCGTTGATACCCACACAGATACGCAGTATTTT. It encodes CSVDTHTDTQYF.

For the CDR3, the DNA is TGTGCCAGCAGACGCCTGGACAGTGCTAATGGCTACACCTTC. Translating it yields CASRRLDSANGYTF. The V and J genes are TRBV2 and TRBJ1-2; D is perhaps TRBD1 (6 bases). Trimming pared 6 bases from V and 6 bases from J, leaving 17 bases between. Per germline, CDR1 SNHLY and CDR2 FYNNEI. The CDR3 is 14 residues long.

The J gene is TRBJ1-5, the V gene TRBV27; 10 nucleotides match TRBD1. There are 15 residues in the CDR3. V was clipped by 5 bases and J by 7 bases; unmatched bases: 8. In germline, CDR1 is MNHEY, CDR2 SMNVEV (reference sequence). For the CDR3, the DNA is TGTGCCAGCAGTGAAGCCGTGGGACAGGGGCAGCCCCAGCATTTT. It translates to CASSEAVGQGQPQHF.

This clone occurred once. The CDR3 bases are TGTGCCAGCAGCCGCCTCACCGGGGAGCTGTTTTTT. As protein: CASSRLTGELFF. The gene calls are TRBV7-2 and TRBJ2-2, with D unresolved. Germline V gene sequence: CDR1 SGHTA, CDR2 FQGNSA. The V end lost 5 bases, the J end lost 4 bases, and 5 bases lay between the germline ends. This CDR3 spans 12 amino acids.

J is TRBJ1-1 and V is TRBV29-1, with 7 bases fitting TRBD1. Germline values: CDR1 SQVTM, CDR2 ANQGSEA. The CDR3 spans 11 residues. V trimming: 8 bases; J trimming: 5 bases; junction bases outside the gene matches: 5. The CDR3 sequence is CSTTGETEAFF. CDR3 bases: TGCAGCACAACAGGGGAAACTGAAGCTTTCTTT.

The genes are TRBV6-1 and TRBJ2-7; 10 nucleotides match TRBD1. Germline CDR1 MNHNS, CDR2 SASEGT. This CDR3 contains 14 residues. V lost 10 bases to trimming and J lost 6 bases; unmatched junction nucleotides: 12. The CDR3 sequence is CAIGRGTGVSEQYF. The DNA of the CDR3 is TGTGCCATCGGCAGGGGGACAGGGGTAAGCGAGCAGTACTTC.

The chain carries TRBV5-1 and TRBJ1-3, with 8 bases matching TRBD1. The ends lost 7 bases at V and 3 bases at J; junction bases unmatched: 6. Germline V lookup: CDR1 SGHRS, CDR2 YFSETQ. CDR3 length: 14 residues. The CDR3 nucleotides are TGCGCCAGCGGTACAGGGGGAGTTGGAAACACCATATATTTT. This codes for CASGTGGVGNTIYF.